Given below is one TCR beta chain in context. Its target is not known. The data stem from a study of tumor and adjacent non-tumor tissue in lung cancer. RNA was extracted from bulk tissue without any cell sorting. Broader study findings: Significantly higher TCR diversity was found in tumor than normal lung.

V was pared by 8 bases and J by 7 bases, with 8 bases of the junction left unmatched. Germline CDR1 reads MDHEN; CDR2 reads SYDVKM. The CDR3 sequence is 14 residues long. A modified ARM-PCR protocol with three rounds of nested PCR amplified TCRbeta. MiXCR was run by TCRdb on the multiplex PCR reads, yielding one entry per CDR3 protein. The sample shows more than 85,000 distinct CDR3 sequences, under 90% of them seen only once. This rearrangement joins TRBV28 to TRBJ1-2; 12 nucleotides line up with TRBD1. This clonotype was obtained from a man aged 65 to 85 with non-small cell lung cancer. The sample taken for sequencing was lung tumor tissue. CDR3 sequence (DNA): TGTGCCAGCGGATCGGGACAGGGGGCGCTTGGCTACACCTTC. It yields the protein CASGSGQGALGYTF.